A selection of T cell receptor beta chains follows, all from one sample in a study of blood T cell repertoires in COVID-19. Sequencing used immunoSEQ multiplex PCR; TCRdb keeps in-frame clones, though not all of them. The table includes 130,000 to 150,000 clones, 65% to 90% detected once. The sequenced sample was peripheral blood. The origin of the receptors is a human donor in a cohort sampled during active COVID-19. Both conserved end residues are part of each CDR3. The order of the fields is D gene, CDR3 length, clone size, V gene, J gene, CDR3 DNA, CDR3 protein. D genes are given only for firm matches. The size entry is marked missing in some rows and otherwise reads once, few, many or a size class.

>TRBD1|16|-|TRBV28|TRBJ1-5
TGTGCCAGCAGTTTATTTGGGACAGGGGGCCTTCAGCCCCAGCATTTT
CASSLFGTGGLQPQHF
>-|13|-|TRBV5-6|TRBJ2-7
TGTGCCAGCAGCTTTGACAGAGACTACGAGCAGTACTTC
CASSFDRDYEQYF
>-|16|once|TRBV3-1/TRBV3-2|TRBJ1-4
TGTGCCAGCAGCCAAGGGCGTGCAGGGTTAAATGAAAAACTGTTTTTT
CASSQGRAGLNEKLFF
>TRBD1|17|-|TRBV11-3|TRBJ1-1
TGTGCCAGCAGCTTAGATACGGGACAGGGGATGGACACTGAAGCTTTCTTT
CASSLDTGQGMDTEAFF
>TRBD1|20|-|TRBV24-1|TRBJ1-2
TGTGCCACCAGTGATCCCGCCAGCCCCGGGACAGGGGGTACTATTGATGGCTACACCTTC
CATSDPASPGTGGTIDGYTF
>-|13|-|TRBV4-3|TRBJ1-5
TGCGCCAGCAGCCAAGATCGAGCGCAGCCCCAGCATTTT
CASSQDRAQPQHF
>-|12|-|TRBV28|TRBJ1-2
TGTGCCAGCAGTTTACACGGCTATGGCTACACCTTC
CASSLHGYGYTF
>-|18|-|TRBV29-1|TRBJ2-1
TGCAGCGTTGAAGTAGGGTATAGACAGGCAACCTCCTACAATGAGCAGTTCTTC
CSVEVGYRQATSYNEQFF
>-|13|-|TRBV7-2|TRBJ1-3
TGTGCCAGCAGCTTGACAGCTGGAAACACCATATATTTT
CASSLTAGNTIYF
>-|15|-|TRBV18|TRBJ2-2
TGTGCCAGCTCTCCTACTAGCATAGGCACCGGGGAGCTGTTTTTT
CASSPTSIGTGELFF
>TRBD1|12|-|TRBV28|TRBJ2-7
TGTGCCAGCAGATCAAGGGGGCGCGAGCAGTACTTC
CASRSRGREQYF
>TRBD1|13|-|TRBV28|TRBJ1-2
TGTGCCAGCAGTGAACAGGGGGACTATGGCTACACCTTC
CASSEQGDYGYTF
>-|15|-|TRBV5-1|TRBJ1-1
TGCGCCAGCAGTATGGGGGCAGGGAGGGGCACTGAAGCTTTCTTT
CASSMGAGRGTEAFF
>TRBD2|16|-|TRBV7-3|TRBJ2-2
TGTGCCAGCAGCTTTCTCCCTAGCGGAAACACCGGGGAGCTGTTTTTT
CASSFLPSGNTGELFF
>-|17|-|TRBV4-3|TRBJ1-1
TGCGCCAGCAGCCTCCCTATGACAGGACCCGAGAACACTGAAGCTTTCTTT
CASSLPMTGPENTEAFF
>-|12|once|TRBV19|TRBJ1-1
TGTGCCAGTAGTATAAGGGGCCATGAAGCTTTCTTT
CASSIRGHEAFF
>-|12|-|TRBV12-3/TRBV12-4|TRBJ2-7
TGTGCCAGCAGTTTTGACAGCTACGAGCAGTACTTC
CASSFDSYEQYF
>TRBD1|14|-|TRBV28|TRBJ1-2
TGTGCCAGCAGTTTACGGACAGGCCGGGGTGGCTACACCTTC
CASSLRTGRGGYTF
>TRBD2|17|-|TRBV19|TRBJ2-2
TGTGCCAGTAGAAGGACTAGCGGGGGGGCGAACACCGGGGAGCTGTTTTTT
CASRRTSGGANTGELFF
>TRBD1|16|-|TRBV9|TRBJ1-4
TGTGCCAGCTCTAAGAGGGCAGGGGGCACTAATGAAAAACTGTTTTTT
CASSKRAGGTNEKLFF
>TRBD1|15|-|TRBV10-1|TRBJ2-7
TGCGCCAGCAGTGGGGGGACAGGGGCCTCCTACGAGCAGTACTTC
CASSGGTGASYEQYF
>TRBD1|15|-|TRBV15|TRBJ2-7
TGTGCCACCAGCAGTACCGGGACAGGGGCCTACGAGCAGTACTTC
CATSSTGTGAYEQYF
>TRBD1|15|-|TRBV6-5|TRBJ1-4
TGTGCCAGCATGAATTACGGACAGGGGGCGGAAAAACTGTTTTTT
CASMNYGQGAEKLFF
>-|16|few|TRBV7-3|TRBJ2-6
TGTGCCAGCAGCTTAAATTCGGGCTCTGGGGCCAACGTCCTGACTTTC
CASSLNSGSGANVLTF
>-|14|-|TRBV29-1|TRBJ1-1
TGCAGCGTTGAGATCCAGGGGCTGAACACTGAAGCTTTCTTT
CSVEIQGLNTEAFF
>-|15|-|TRBV7-2|TRBJ2-7
TGTGCCAGCAGCTTAGGTGGGAGTCAGGCCTACGAGCAGTACTTC
CASSLGGSQAYEQYF
>-|17|-|TRBV18|TRBJ2-7
TGTGCCAGCTCACCAACGAGGGCTACCGTGGCTGGGTACGAGCAGTACTTC
CASSPTRATVAGYEQYF
>-|16|-|TRBV7-9|TRBJ2-2
TGTGCCAGCAGCAGAGACAGGGGAGGGAGCACCGGGGAGCTGTTTTTT
CASSRDRGGSTGELFF